A single sample gave rise to the 29 T cell receptor beta chains below, sequenced in a study of T cell changes during pregnancy in multiple sclerosis. Sequenced by immunoSEQ multiplex PCR; TCRdb stores in-frame clones only, minus some. The sample includes about 38,000 clones, roughly nine tenths of them seen just once. Sequenced material: CD8+ T cells from peripheral blood mononuclear cells, taken in the second trimester of pregnancy. The receptors come from a female donor with multiple sclerosis, enrolled in a pregnancy study.

The chain is built from TRBV18 and TRBJ1-5; 8 positions match TRBD1. Germline CDR1 KGHSH, CDR2 LQKENI. The CDR3 runs to 17 residues. With V trimmed by 0 bases and J by 4 bases, 8 bases remained unmatched. Written as DNA, the CDR3 is TGTGCCAGCTCACCACCTCTTCAGGGGGCTCCTAATCAGCCCCAGCATTTT. Its translation: CASSPPLQGAPNQPQHF.

J is TRBJ2-7 and V is TRBV5-6; D is undetermined. Trimming stripped 0 bases from V and 2 bases from J, with 6 bases between. This CDR3 comprises 13 residues. Germline V gives CDR1 SGHDT, CDR2 YYEEEE. The CDR3 is CASSLEATYEQYF. CDR3 nucleotide sequence: TGTGCCAGCAGCTTGGAAGCCACCTACGAGCAGTACTTC.

The V and J genes are TRBV5-5 and TRBJ1-2, with D perhaps TRBD1 (6 bases). The germline CDR1 and CDR2 sequences are SGHKS and YYEKEE (reference sequence). Trimming removed 1 base from V and 0 bases from J, with 10 bases in between. CDR3 length: 15 amino acids. Here the CDR3 reads CASSLPHRANYGYTF. The CDR3 DNA is TGTGCCAGCAGCTTGCCTCACAGGGCTAACTATGGCTACACCTTC.

The genes are TRBV5-1 and TRBJ1-2; D uncertain. The germline gives CDR1 SGHRS, CDR2 YFSETQ. There are 16 residues in the CDR3. The V and J ends lost 0 bases and 2 bases respectively, with 14 bases between them. The CDR3 region is CASSLAPEGSNYGYTF. The DNA for the CDR3 is TGCGCCAGCAGCTTGGCCCCCGAAGGGAGCAACTATGGCTACACCTTC.

V is TRBV13 and J is TRBJ1-2, with D unclear. This CDR3 region has 13 residues. V was trimmed by 5 bases and J by 4 bases, leaving 11 bases between them. Germline lookup yields CDR1 PRHDT and CDR2 FYEKMQ (reference sequence). CDR3 region: CASSPREPYGYTF. In nucleotides, the CDR3 is TGTGCCAGCAGCCCCCGGGAGCCCTATGGCTACACCTTC.

By share of the sample, this clone is medium-sized. The rearrangement uses TRBV7-8 and TRBJ2-3; TRBD2 matches 8 bases. The V and J ends lost 5 bases and 2 bases, in that order; junction bases with no gene match: 12. The germline gives CDR1 SGHVS, CDR2 FQNEAQ. The CDR3 consists of 17 residues. The CDR3: CASSPSRLAPTTDTQYF. The CDR3 region has the DNA TGTGCCAGCAGCCCCTCCCGACTAGCGCCTACCACAGATACGCAGTATTTT. Using reference TRBV7-8 and TRBJ2-3 for the parts outside the CDR3, the full variable domain is GAGVSQSPRYKVAKRGQDVALRCDPISGHVSLFWYQQALGQGPEFLTYFQNEAQLDKSGLPSDRFFAERPEGSVSTLKIQRTQQEDSAVYLCASSPSRLAPTTDTQYFGPGTRLTVL.

The chain has TRBV2 and TRBJ2-3, with a tentative D call TRBD2 (6 bases). The CDR3 spans 15 residues. V was shortened by 3 bases and J by 0 bases, with 10 bases between the two germline ends. CDR1 SNHLY and CDR2 FYNNEI come from the germline V gene. The CDR3 DNA is TGTGCCAGCAGTGACGGGGGATCTAGCACAGATACGCAGTATTTT. It codes for CASSDGGSSTDTQYF.

The chain joins TRBV7-8 to TRBJ1-2; 9 positions agree with TRBD1. V lost 1 base, J lost 3 bases, and 12 bases stayed unmatched. Germline CDR1 SGHVS, CDR2 FQNEAQ. The CDR3 has 18 amino acids. The CDR3 DNA follows: TGTGCCAGCAGCTTAGACAGGACAGGGGCTTCCGAGGACTATGGCTACACCTTC. Translated, it gives CASSLDRTGASEDYGYTF.

The V gene is TRBV11-2, the J gene TRBJ1-1, with D hard to call. The V end was cut by 1 base, the J end by 2 bases, with 5 bases between. Germline-derived CDR1 and CDR2 are SGHAT and FQNNGV. The CDR3 consists of 13 residues. The CDR3 sequence is CASSLATNTEAFF. The CDR3 DNA reads TGTGCCAGCAGCTTAGCCACAAACACTGAAGCTTTCTTT.

The chain has TRBV15 and TRBJ2-5; 9 bases agree with TRBD1. The CDR3 consists of 15 residues. The germline V gene encodes CDR1 LNHNV and CDR2 YYDKDF (reference sequence). The V and J ends lost 2 bases and 5 bases, in that order; junction bases with no gene match: 6. CDR3 in DNA: TGTGCCACCAGCAGAACAGGACAGGGGACGGAGACCCAGTACTTC. This codes for CATSRTGQGTETQYF. Combining the CDR3 with reference TRBV15 and TRBJ2-5 gives the whole variable domain DAMVIQNPRYQVTQFGKPVTLSCSQTLNHNVMYWYQQKSSQAPKLLFHYYDKDFNNEADTPDNFQSRRPNTSFCFLDIRSPGLGDTAMYLCATSRTGQGTETQYFGPGTRLLVL.

V is TRBV11-2 and J is TRBJ2-1; TRBD2 matches 10 bases. Germline V gene data show CDR1 as SGHAT and CDR2 as FQNNGV. After removal of 1 base from V and 4 bases from J, the junction contained 4 bases not matched to a gene. The CDR3 is 16 amino acids. The DNA for the CDR3 is TGTGCCAGCAGCTTAGGAGCGGGGGGGATTTACAATGAGCAGTTCTTC. Translation gives CASSLGAGGIYNEQFF.

A remark on this clone: An end of the junction differs from the germline gene, which may be a read error. V is TRBV6-1 and J is TRBJ1-1; D not certain. This CDR3 contains 14 residues. Germline CDR1 and CDR2: MNHNS and SASEGT. CDR3 region: CAGSARTENTEAFF. CDR3 nucleotide sequence: TGTGCCGGCAGTGCACGAACAGAGAACACTGAAGCTTTCTTT.

V is TRBV19 and J is TRBJ1-4, with 7 bases identical to TRBD1. This CDR3 spans 17 amino acids. Germline V gene data show CDR1 as LNHDA and CDR2 as SQIVND (reference sequence). J was trimmed by 5 bases and V by 5 bases; bases with no gene match: 14. CDR3 region: CASSPIFRQGENEKLFF. CDR3 sequence (DNA): TGTGCCAGTAGTCCGATATTTAGACAGGGAGAGAATGAAAAACTGTTTTTT.

V gene TRBV5-6 combines with J gene TRBJ2-1; the D gene is possibly TRBD2 (6 bases). V was pared by 5 bases and J by 5 bases, with 17 bases between. CDR1 is SGHDT, CDR2 YYEEEE, per germline. The CDR3 contains 15 residues. The CDR3 reads CASRPSEGPNNEQFF. CDR3 in DNA: TGTGCCAGCAGACCTAGCGAGGGGCCCAACAATGAGCAGTTCTTC.

V and J are TRBV30 and TRBJ2-1, with 8 bases that match TRBD2. From germline, CDR1 is GTSNPN and CDR2 SVGIG (reference sequence). This CDR3 has 19 amino acids. J was trimmed by 5 bases and V by 0 bases; bases with no gene match: 18. In nucleotides, the CDR3 is TGTGCCTGGAGTGTACGGTCTGGTAGCGGGACCGCGGGGAACAATGAGCAGTTCTTC. It encodes CAWSVRSGSGTAGNNEQFF.

CDR3 loop: CASKGGTEAFF. The CDR3 DNA reads as TGTGCCAGCAAAGGGGGCACTGAAGCTTTCTTT. The chain employs TRBV25-1 and TRBJ1-1; D might be TRBD1 (6 bases). Trimming took 7 bases from V and 4 from J, leaving 7 bases between them. The CDR3 extends over 11 amino acids. Germline CDR1 is MGHDK and CDR2 is SYGVNS. Drawing the rest from reference TRBV25-1 and TRBJ1-1, the complete variable domain is EADIYQTPRYLVIGTGKKITLECSQTMGHDKMYWYQQDPGMELHLIHYSYGVNSTEKGDLSSESTVSRIRTEHFPLTLESARPSHTSQYLCASKGGTEAFFGQGTRLTVV.

This clone is medium-sized (0.01 to 0.1%) by share. The gene calls are TRBV6-6 and TRBJ1-1, with no clear D. The CDR3 runs to 14 residues. Germline V gene data show CDR1 as MNHNY and CDR2 as SVGAGI (reference sequence). Trimming shortened V by 5 bases and J by 4 bases, and 14 bases separated the two germline ends. The CDR3 DNA sequence: TGTGCCAGCAGTACCCCCGGAGGCGTCACTGAAGCTTTCTTT. Translating gives CASSTPGGVTEAFF.

This clone appeared a single time. The J gene is TRBJ1-2, the V gene TRBV2; TRBD1 matches at 7 bases. The J segment lost 4 bases and the V segment lost 6 bases, leaving 11 bases of the junction unmatched. CDR1 and CDR2 from the germline V gene are SNHLY and FYNNEI. CDR3 length: 15 residues. For the CDR3, the DNA is TGTGCCAGCAGCGCCACGACAGGGCCATTCTATGGCTACACCTTC. This gives the protein CASSATTGPFYGYTF. Full variable domain (outside the CDR3, taken from reference TRBV2 and TRBJ1-2): EPEVTQTPSHQVTQMGQEVILRCVPISNHLYFYWYRQILGQKVEFLVSFYNNEISEKSEIFDDQFSVERPDGSNFTLKIRSTKLEDSAMYFCASSATTGPFYGYTFGSGTRLTVV.

The V call is TRBV5-1, the J call TRBJ1-1; D call uncertain. V lost 0 bases and J 4 bases, leaving 7 bases between the germline ends. The germline CDR1 and CDR2 sequences are SGHRS and YFSETQ. The CDR3 extends over 13 amino acids. CDR3 nucleotides: TGCGCCAGCAGCTTGGAATTGAGCACTGAAGCTTTCTTT. Amino acids: CASSLELSTEAFF.

The V and J genes are TRBV5-1 and TRBJ2-7; 7 nucleotides match TRBD1. CDR1 and CDR2 (germline): SGHRS, YFSETQ. The V segment lost 3 bases and the J segment 3 bases; nucleotides outside the gene matches: 12. The CDR3 extends over 16 amino acids. DNA for the CDR3: TGCGCCAGCAGCTCGTCCCGGGACAGCAGGGACTACGAGCAGTACTTC. It codes for CASSSSRDSRDYEQYF.

The J gene is TRBJ2-7, the V gene TRBV2; the match to TRBD1 covers 10 bases. The J segment lost 5 bases and the V segment lost 5 bases, leaving 9 bases of the junction unmatched. CDR3 length: 15 residues. Per germline, CDR1 SNHLY and CDR2 FYNNEI. This chain's CDR3 is CASSFSGTGANEQYF. The CDR3 DNA reads as TGTGCCAGCAGTTTCTCCGGGACAGGGGCAAACGAGCAGTACTTC.

Here the CDR3 DNA reads TGTGCCAGCATACGTCGGGAGGTTGGGGTTAACGAGCAGTACTTC. Translation: CASIRREVGVNEQYF. This rearrangement joins TRBV5-8 to TRBJ2-7; the match to TRBD2 covers 7 bases. Trimming took 6 bases from V and 5 from J; bases not matched to a gene: 14. CDR3 length: 15 amino acids. Germline CDR1 and CDR2: SGHTS and YDEGEE.

The chain is built from TRBV30 and TRBJ2-7; 8 nucleotides line up with TRBD1. The germline V gene encodes CDR1 GTSNPN and CDR2 SVGIG (reference sequence). The CDR3 covers 16 residues. Trimming took 0 bases from V and 3 from J; bases not matched to a gene: 10. As DNA, the CDR3 is TGTGCCTGGAGTGTAGGTGTGTGGACAGGGATCTACGAGCAGTACTTC. Protein product: CAWSVGVWTGIYEQYF.

This chain connects TRBV19 to TRBJ1-4; D gene uncertain. The germline gives CDR1 LNHDA, CDR2 SQIVND (reference sequence). The V and J ends lost 4 bases and 8 bases respectively, with 5 bases between them. CDR3 size: 11 residues. CDR3 DNA: TGTGCCAGTAGTAGAGCAGAAAAACTGTTTTTT. Translation gives CASSRAEKLFF. The full variable domain, with the rest looked up from reference TRBV19 and TRBJ1-4, is DGGITQSPKYLFRKEGQNVTLSCEQNLNHDAMYWYRQDPGQGLRLIYYSQIVNDFQKGDIAEGYSVSREKKESFPLTVTSAQKNPTAFYLCASSRAEKLFFGSGTQLSVL.

The chain combines TRBV9 with TRBJ2-5; TRBD2 aligns across 9 bases. V shed 4 bases, J shed 2 bases, and the junction held 9 bases outside the gene matches. This CDR3 spans 16 amino acids. The germline V gene encodes CDR1 SGDLS and CDR2 YYNGEE. CDR3 coding DNA: TGTGCCAGCAGCCCTATTAGCGGGGGACCTCAAGAGACCCAGTACTTC. Amino acid sequence: CASSPISGGPQETQYF.

The chain recombines TRBV5-1 with TRBJ2-1; 8 positions agree with TRBD1. V dropped 0 bases and J dropped 7; count of bases not matched to a gene: 0. Germline CDR1 SGHRS, CDR2 YFSETQ. The CDR3 has 13 amino acids. The DNA of the CDR3 is TGCGCCAGCAGCTTGGACAGGGGGAATGAGCAGTTCTTC. Its protein is CASSLDRGNEQFF.

The chain carries TRBV11-3 and TRBJ2-7; a possible D gene is TRBD2 (5 bases). V lost 1 base and J 2 bases, leaving 12 bases between the germline ends. The CDR3 totals 15 residues. Germline CDR1 and CDR2: SGHNT and YENEEA. DNA for the CDR3: TGTGCCAGCAGCTTAGGATCCGGGGAAGCCTACGAGCAGTACTTC. It is translated as CASSLGSGEAYEQYF.

The chain links TRBV6-1 to TRBJ1-5; D ambiguous. The length of the CDR3 is 13 residues. V was cut by 3 bases and J by 7 bases, with 10 bases left in between. Germline V CDR1 and CDR2: MNHNS, SASEGT. CDR3 region: CASSDRNRQPQHF. DNA of the CDR3: TGTGCCAGCAGTGACAGGAATCGCCAGCCCCAGCATTTT.

CDR3 nucleotides: TGTGCCAGCAACTCGGGACAGATATTGTACCAAGAGACCCAGTACTTC. Translating it yields CASNSGQILYQETQYF. V gene TRBV9 combines with J gene TRBJ2-5, with TRBD1 matching over 7 bases. CDR1 and CDR2 from the germline V gene are SGDLS and YYNGEE. The CDR3 consists of 16 residues. Trimming at V came to 6 bases and at J to 0 bases, leaving 11 bases not matched to a gene.